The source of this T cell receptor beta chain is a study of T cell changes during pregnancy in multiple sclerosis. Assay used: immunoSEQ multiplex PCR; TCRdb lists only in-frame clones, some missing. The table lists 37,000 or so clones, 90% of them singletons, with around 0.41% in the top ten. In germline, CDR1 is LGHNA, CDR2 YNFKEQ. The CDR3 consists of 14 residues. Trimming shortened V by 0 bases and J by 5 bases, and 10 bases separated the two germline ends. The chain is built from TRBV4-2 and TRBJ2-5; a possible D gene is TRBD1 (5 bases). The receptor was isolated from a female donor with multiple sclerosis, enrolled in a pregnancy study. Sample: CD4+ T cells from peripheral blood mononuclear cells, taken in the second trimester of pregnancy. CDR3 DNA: TGTGCCAGCAGCCAAGAGGGGCGGTGGGAGACCCAGTACTTC. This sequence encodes CASSQEGRWETQYF.